Listed here are 5 T cell receptor beta chains from one sample, sequenced in a study of T cells in Graves' hyperthyroidism and ophthalmopathy. Amplification yielded TCR beta CDR3 regions, with RNA transcripts as the source. HTBI primers were used for first-round RT-PCR of the TCR CDR3. TCRdb used MiXCR to reprocess the multiplex PCR reads, holding one entry per CDR3 protein. Here the sample spans a few hundred thousand distinct CDR3 sequences, over 10% being singletons. Source material: blood. The source of these receptors is a woman between 18 and 30 years old with Graves' hyperthyroidism.

This clonotype has ten or more counts. J is TRBJ1-1 and V is TRBV7-9, with 8 positions matching TRBD1. This CDR3 has 17 residues. From germline, CDR1 is SEHNR and CDR2 FQNEAQ (reference sequence). Losses at the gene ends were 1 base for V and 0 bases for J; bases not matched to a gene: 7. The CDR3 DNA sequence: TGTGCCAGCAGCTTAGGGGACAGGACCTATCTGAACACTGAAGCTTTCTTT. This gives the protein CASSLGDRTYLNTEAFF.

This clonotype appeared many times. The chain carries TRBV4-1 and TRBJ1-4, with D possibly TRBD1 on 6 matching bases. This CDR3 is 17 amino acids long. V shed 1 base and J shed 2 bases, with 14 bases lying between them. Germline lookup yields CDR1 MGHRA and CDR2 YSYEKL. In DNA, the CDR3 is TGCGCCAGCAGCCAAGTGGGCAGGGGATCCACTAATGAAAAACTGTTTTTT. Encoded protein: CASSQVGRGSTNEKLFF.

This clonotype was counted ten times or more. The chain recombines TRBV24-1 with TRBJ2-1; D uncertain. In germline, CDR1 is KGHDR, CDR2 SFDVKD. The length of the CDR3 is 14 residues. The V gene lost 1 base and the J gene lost 9 bases, with 12 bases spanning the gap. The CDR3 protein is CATSDFGWDGEQFF. CDR3 DNA: TGTGCCACCAGTGATTTTGGGTGGGATGGTGAGCAGTTCTTC.

This clonotype was seen repeatedly, ten times or more. The chain recombines TRBV5-8 with TRBJ2-1; 10 bases match TRBD2. The CDR3 spans 15 residues. The V gene's germline CDR1 is SGHTS and CDR2 YDEGEE. V gave up 3 bases and J gave up 8 bases; unmatched junction bases: 8. The CDR3 spells CASSSAGLADDEQFF. CDR3 nucleotides: TGTGCCAGCAGCTCAGCTGGACTAGCGGACGATGAGCAGTTCTTC.

This chain uses TRBV7-6 with TRBJ1-5; D is ambiguous. Trimming shortened V by 4 bases and J by 6 bases, and 13 bases separated the two germline ends. This CDR3 comprises 14 residues. The germline CDR1 and CDR2 sequences are SGHVS and FNYEAQ. The CDR3 protein is CASSSGGHSQPQHF. As DNA, the CDR3 is TGTGCCAGCAGCTCAGGTGGCCACAGTCAGCCCCAGCATTTT.